What follows describes a single TCR beta chain. Enrollment of patients from Seattle took place during active infection, with longitudinal follow-up. This sample was taken from a study of blood T cell repertoires in COVID-19. Across the study: Whether acute or convalescent, the COVID-19 samples came from the United States, Italy and Spain. Nucleic acid was either cDNA or gDNA, and it came from T cells, B-cell-depleted T cells, or PBMCs.

Original methodology: From reference gene primer amplification, estimates of nucleated cell counts were derived. Only in-frame clones appear in the TCRdb table, and some are missing; sequencing was by immunoSEQ multiplex PCR. V and J calls and clone size follow that table, whereas D and trimming were derived from the DNA. This table has roughly 190,000 clones, roughly 81% appearing once. This CDR3 spans 13 amino acids. The germline gives CDR1 SEHNR, CDR2 FQNEAQ (reference sequence). The germline V and J ends were trimmed by 2 bases and 8 bases, with 10 bases remaining between them. The source is a woman in her thirties or forties with COVID-19, enrolled during active disease. Material: peripheral blood. The chain employs TRBV7-9 and TRBJ1-3, with unresolved D. The DNA of the CDR3 is TGTGCCAGCAGCTTAACCAGAGCGCACACCATATATTTT. Its protein product is CASSLTRAHTIYF.